This T cell receptor (beta chain) stems from a study of blood T cell repertoires in COVID-19. Study as a whole: Samples taken during acute and convalescent COVID-19 were collected in the United States, Italy and Spain. T cells, B-cell-depleted T cells, or PBMCs provided the cDNA or gDNA that served as material.

Germline V gene data show CDR1 as SQVTM and CDR2 as ANQGSEA. The CDR3 has 15 amino acids. With 4 bases clipped from V and 7 bases from J, the junction kept 10 bases outside the gene matches. Those enrolled in Seattle joined during active infection and were followed longitudinally afterward. Assay: immunoSEQ multiplex PCR; the TCRdb copy retains only in-frame clones and omits some. The repertoire includes roughly 340,000 clones, about 90% of them detected once, and approximately 3% sits in the top ten. This sequence was found in a woman aged 25 to 39 with COVID-19, enrolled during active disease. This chain links TRBV29-1 with TRBJ2-1; TRBD2 matches 10 bases. Sequencing input: peripheral blood. The CDR3 bases are TGCAGCGTTGTTCGGGTAGCGGGAGGTTTGAATGAGCAGTTCTTC. It is translated as CSVVRVAGGLNEQFF.